The 3 T cell receptor beta chains below all came from one sample that was sequenced in a study of blood T cell repertoires in COVID-19. Method: immunoSEQ multiplex PCR; TCRdb's copy keeps in-frame clones and lacks some. Of roughly 190,000 clones in the sample, approximately 90% were seen once. Sample: peripheral blood. The source is a man aged 50 to 59 with acute or convalescent COVID-19.

This chain uses TRBV5-1 with TRBJ2-7, with 9 nucleotides matching TRBD2. Trimming at V came to 0 bases and at J to 2 bases, leaving 9 bases not matched to a gene. Germline V lookup: CDR1 SGHRS, CDR2 YFSETQ. This CDR3 has 17 residues. The CDR3 DNA reads as TGCGCCAGCAGCTTGGCCTTGGCTAGCGGGAAGACCTACGAGCAGTACTTC. Residues: CASSLALASGKTYEQYF.

V gene TRBV19 combines with J gene TRBJ2-2, with TRBD2 matching over 15 bases. The germline gives CDR1 LNHDA, CDR2 SQIVND (reference sequence). J gave up 5 bases and V 7 bases, and 8 bases lay outside the gene matches. CDR3 length equals 17 residues. The CDR3 sequence is CASTRTSGRAETGELFF. CDR3 nucleotides: TGTGCCAGTACCCGGACTAGCGGGAGGGCCGAGACCGGGGAGCTGTTTTTT.

The chain recombines TRBV6-5 with TRBJ2-7, with TRBD2 as a possible D gene (6 bases). The CDR3 is 12 residues long. Germline V CDR1 and CDR2: MNHEY, SVGAGI. The V end was cut by 8 bases, the J end by 7 bases, with 15 bases between. In DNA, the CDR3 is TGTGCCAGCGGCCAGGGCGCGGGGGAGCAGTACGTC. Translated: CASGQGAGEQYV.